This T cell receptor beta chain was sequenced during a study of a mutant IDH1 vaccine in newly diagnosed glioma. Time point given: week 35, safety follow-up. Each vaccine dose was 300 ug of mutant IDH1 20-mer peptide, with topical imiquimod. Those who donated had recent WHO grade 3 or 4 IDH1-mutant, ATRX-lost astrocytomas. Overall study findings and caveats: Across multiple MHC alleles, about 95% of patients had vaccine-induced responses.

Profiled with immunoSEQ multiplex PCR; TCRdb holds only in-frame clones, not every one. The data show about 54,000 clones, with less than 90% seen just once and around 3.9% held by the top ten. Notes on this clone: Its cognate antigen is unknown.

The germline V gene has CDR1 SGHNT and CDR2 YYREEE (reference sequence). CDR3 length: 16 residues. Trimming at V came to 5 bases and at J to 5 bases, leaving 15 bases not matched to a gene. V usage is TRBV5-4 and J usage is TRBJ1-1, with 7 positions matching TRBD1. This receptor was taken from a woman under 30 with glioma. Sequencing used PBMCs, obtained from a glioma patient whose treatment included an IDH1 peptide vaccine. CDR3 sequence reads: CASRKRPGQSGTEAFF. CDR3 coding DNA: TGTGCCAGCAGGAAACGTCCGGGACAGTCGGGGACTGAAGCTTTCTTT.